This passage covers 13 T cell receptor beta chains from one sample sequenced in a study of cytomegalovirus exposure and HLA in healthy donors. In the PCR, 60 Vbeta and 13 Jbeta primers were used. TCRdb keeps only in-frame clones here, not all; method: immunoSEQ multiplex PCR. The sample has roughly 160,000 clones; 65% to 90% are singletons. Sequencing was done on a sample of PBMCs. The receptors stem from a male donor in good health and CMV-seronegative.

The chain couples TRBV5-4 to TRBJ2-2, with 8 nucleotides matching TRBD2. With 3 bases clipped from V and 4 bases from J, the junction kept 5 bases outside the gene matches. Germline V gene sequence: CDR1 SGHNT, CDR2 YYREEE (reference sequence). CDR3 length: 15 amino acids. The CDR3 DNA is TGTGCCAGCAGCTCCGGGACTAGAACCACCGGGGAGCTGTTTTTT. It encodes CASSSGTRTTGELFF.

Comment on this clone: An end of the junction does not agree with germline; a read error may underlie this. The chain uses TRBV10-2 and TRBJ2-5, with 8 nucleotides matching TRBD2. Germline CDR1 is WSHSY and CDR2 is SAAADI. The CDR3 covers 17 residues. The CDR3 loop reads CAGSESSGGPPQETQYF. The CDR3 DNA follows: TGCGCCGGCAGTGAGTCAAGCGGGGGCCCACCTCAAGAGACCCAGTACTTC.

This clone was observed once. The chain has TRBV6-1 and TRBJ1-2; weak D call: TRBD1 (6 bases). Germline V gene lookup returns CDR1 MNHNS and CDR2 SASEGT. The CDR3 covers 15 residues. The ends were cut back, 6 bases at V and 8 bases at J, with 22 bases in the middle. Here the CDR3 DNA reads TGTGCCAGCAGCCCGGGGGGCAGGGGAATGGGAGGCTACACCTTC. It codes for CASSPGGRGMGGYTF.

The chain recombines TRBV13 with TRBJ1-4, with 7 positions matching TRBD1. The CDR3 extends over 14 amino acids. CDR1 is PRHDT, CDR2 FYEKMQ, per germline (reference sequence). V trimming: 5 bases; J trimming: 7 bases; junction bases outside the gene matches: 7. CDR3 protein: CASSLRDRSEKLFF. The CDR3 DNA sequence: TGTGCCAGCAGCCTCCGGGACAGAAGTGAAAAACTGTTTTTT. Full variable domain (missing parts from reference TRBV13 and TRBJ1-4): AAGVIQSPRHLIKEKRETATLKCYPIPRHDTVYWYQQGPGQDPQFLISFYEKMQSDKGSIPDRFSAQQFSDYHSELNMSSLELGDSALYFCASSLRDRSEKLFFGSGTQLSVL.

This sequence joins TRBV5-1 and TRBJ2-6, with a weak D call TRBD1 (7 bases). The CDR3 runs to 18 residues. V was pared by 3 bases and J by 4 bases, with 20 bases between. Looked up from germline, CDR1 is SGHRS and CDR2 is YFSETQ. DNA of the CDR3: TGCGCCAGCAGCTCGGGGGCGAGGGGGCGCCCCGGGGCCAACGTCCTGACTTTC. Translating gives CASSSGARGRPGANVLTF.

This chain links TRBV5-1 with TRBJ2-7; unclear D gene. Trimming took 4 bases from V and 3 from J, leaving 14 bases between them. The CDR3 covers 14 residues. CDR1 and CDR2 from the germline V gene are SGHRS and YFSETQ. DNA for the CDR3: TGCGCCAGCAGCCGCGACCTACACAGCTACGAGCAGTACTTC. It specifies CASSRDLHSYEQYF.

V is TRBV9 and J is TRBJ2-1; TRBD2 aligns across 13 bases. The J segment lost 3 bases and the V segment lost 5 bases, leaving 11 bases of the junction unmatched. The CDR3 runs 18 residues. Germline V gene sequence: CDR1 SGDLS, CDR2 YYNGEE. CDR3 DNA sequence: TGTGCCAGCAGTAATAGCGTGGGACTAGCGGGGCGCTACAATGAGCAGTTCTTC. It yields the protein CASSNSVGLAGRYNEQFF.

CDR3 sequence reads: CASSLTGAGRGGQYF. In DNA form, the CDR3 reads TGTGCCAGCAGCTTGACAGGGGCGGGGAGAGGGGGTCAGTACTTC. This chain connects TRBV5-6 to TRBJ2-4; TRBD1 might be the D (7 bases). Looked up from germline, CDR1 is SGHDT and CDR2 is YYEEEE. The CDR3 extends over 15 amino acids. Trimming left V 1 base short and J 12 bases short, with 20 bases between.

CDR3: CASSTGNQPQHF. The DNA for the CDR3 is TGTGCCAGCAGTACAGGAAATCAGCCCCAGCATTTT. The J gene is TRBJ1-5, the V gene TRBV5-6, with D tentatively TRBD1 (5 bases). Per germline, CDR1 SGHDT and CDR2 YYEEEE. Trimming stripped 5 bases from V and 4 bases from J, with 7 bases between. The CDR3 consists of 12 residues. Full variable domain (remainder filled in from reference TRBV5-6 and TRBJ1-5): DAGVTQSPTHLIKTRGQQVTLRCSPKSGHDTVSWYQQALGQGPQFIFQYYEEEERQRGNFPDRFSGHQFPNYSSELNVNALLLGDSALYLCASSTGNQPQHFGDGTRLSIL.

This chain uses TRBV15 with TRBJ2-1; TRBD2 might be the D (7 bases). The CDR3 spans 17 residues. The germline V gene encodes CDR1 LNHNV and CDR2 YYDKDF (reference sequence). V lost 3 bases and J 5 bases, leaving 20 bases between the germline ends. The CDR3 loop reads CATSRRWGGQVHNEQFF. DNA for the CDR3: TGTGCCACCAGCAGGAGGTGGGGGGGCCAGGTTCACAATGAGCAGTTCTTC.

V usage is TRBV9 and J usage is TRBJ2-7; 7 bases map to TRBD2. The CDR3 extends over 16 amino acids. Unmatched junction bases numbered 10, after V lost 0 bases and J lost 4 bases. Germline V lookup: CDR1 SGDLS, CDR2 YYNGEE. CDR3 DNA sequence: TGTGCCAGCAGCGTAGCTTCGCGGGGAGGGGTGTACGAGCAGTACTTC. Residues: CASSVASRGGVYEQYF.

The rearrangement uses TRBV6-5 and TRBJ2-3, with 10 bases fitting TRBD2. Germline values: CDR1 MNHEY, CDR2 SVGAGI. CDR3 length equals 14 residues. J lost 3 bases, V lost 5 bases, and 2 bases had no gene match. CDR3 sequence (DNA): TGTGCCAGCAGTGATAGCGGGGGGACAGATACGCAGTATTTT. This codes for CASSDSGGTDTQYF.

V gene TRBV6-6 combines with J gene TRBJ1-3; 8 bases line up with TRBD1. Germline CDR1 MNHNY, CDR2 SVGAGI (reference sequence). There are 16 residues in the CDR3. With V trimmed by 6 bases and J by 0 bases, 7 bases remained unmatched. The CDR3 DNA reads TGTGCCAGCAGGAACTTTGACAGGGGCTCTGGAAACACCATATATTTT. It translates to CASRNFDRGSGNTIYF.